This T cell receptor (beta chain) was found in a study of CD8+ T cells in alopecia areata. Study observations and caveats: Scalp clonality decreased significantly with tofacitinib, and so did expanded CD8+ clones among the top 100.

Treatment specified: oral pan-JAK inhibitor, 5-10 mg twice daily. Extraction and reverse transcription of RNA yielded cDNA as the sequencing template. The assay was immunoSEQ multiplex PCR, and TCRdb's table has in-frame clones only and misses some. The sample carries roughly 110,000 clones, about three fifths recorded once. CDR1 is SGHDN, CDR2 FVKESK, per germline. The CDR3 has 16 amino acids. Trimming stripped 2 bases from V and 0 bases from J, with 8 bases between. Regarding this clone: The antigen is unknown.

Source: CD8+ T cells sorted from blood, taken at week 24, from a patient treated with tofacitinib. The chain links TRBV14 to TRBJ1-6, with D unclear. This clonotype originated in a human donor with alopecia areata. CDR3 nucleotide sequence: TGTGCCAGCAGCCAACTTCCGCCCTCCTATAATTCACCCCTCCACTTT. Protein sequence: CASSQLPPSYNSPLHF.